Listed here is a single TCR beta chain. The antigen it recognizes is unknown. No per-base quality is available; no much larger clone lies one base away. All of the isolated RNA was reverse transcribed with the High Capacity cDNA Reverse Transcription Kit, so expressed TCRB transcripts were sequenced. Stem cell-like memory T cell samples underwent survey-depth immunoSEQ sequencing, averaging about 1 million total reads per sample. Sorted cells were lysed in RLT buffer and RNA was extracted with DNase-treated RNeasy Micro or Mini kits, depending on cell number. Each cell subset was processed on its own to prevent cross-contamination, while patient and healthy donor samples were processed together. TCRB sequences were amplified from cDNA with the immunoSEQ multiplex PCR, producing 87-bp fragments spanning the CDR3 region. Amplicons were sequenced on the Illumina HiSeq platform. In the source study's methods: PCR bias was computationally corrected using synthetic template baselines, reads within Hamming distance 2 were collapsed, and singletons that could not be merged were discarded. Reads were aligned against IMGT to assign V, D and J genes, CDR3 length and insertions or deletions at six rearrangement sites. Within each subset, clonotype counts were normalized to sorted cell number, after which true diversity and Gini coefficients were computed with the tcR R package. The overlap coefficient, calculated on TCRB nucleotide sequences, was used to quantify repertoire sharing. TCRdb retrieved this table from immuneACCESS and kept in-frame rearrangements only. Not all clones are present; in checked studies, unresolved V genes account for under half, and no reason is known for the remainder. Clone size and the V and J calls come from that table; the DNA yielded D and trimming. For this sample the table gives approximately 110,000 clones, of which around 40% were detected only once. 0.065% of the sample is in the top ten clones.

Trimming takes 6 bases off V and 7 bases off J; junction bases not matched to a gene: 11. Taken from cysteine to phenylalanine, the CDR3 has 15 residues. The read is trimmed to its CDR3 DNA, 45 bases read in frame from base 1. For CDR1 and CDR2, the germline V gene lists MNHEY and SVGAGI. This sample is drawn from a study of beta chain features in type 1 diabetes listed by TCRdb under 2018. Some background on the complete study: Mean age, gender distribution, total cell number and subset yield were not different between patients and healthy donors. A total of about 110,000,000 sorted cells were examined across all samples, and a strong correlation was observed between cell number per subset and RNA yield. The study compared the TCRB repertoires of sorted circulating CD4+ T cell subsets in recently diagnosed type 1 diabetes patients with those in matched healthy donors. Regulatory and stem cell-like memory subsets were obtained from only 8 patients and roughly eight healthy donors, while naive and central memory subsets were obtained from all 30 or so donors.

The paper's findings and limits, for the study overall: Fewer insertions and more nucleotide deletions at VDJ recombination sites were observed in patients with type 1 diabetes, implying thymic rearrangement abnormalities. Naive, central memory and regulatory TCRB repertoires appeared to be more alike among patients than among healthy donors. Because the HLA sub-analyses included only small numbers of individuals, any influence of HLA type on TCRB rearrangement was left unresolved. Because cDNA rather than genomic DNA was sequenced, highly expressing activated cells could have been over-represented, although no difference in activation and CD3 levels was found between groups. Shorter templates might have been favored by PCR, but patient and control samples were amplified and corrected together, so both groups would have been affected equally by any skew. A moderate but significant shortening of TCRB CDR3 length was observed in type 1 diabetes patients in all four CD4+ subsets.

From each donor, a single peripheral blood sample of 95 to 150 mL on average was drawn into heparinised tubes. A BD FACSAria II and a panel including CD45RO, CCR7, CD25, CD127, CD95 and CD27 were used to sort naive, central memory, regulatory and stem cell-like memory CD4+ T cells. All sorted populations exceeded 98% purity. Right away, PBMCs were isolated by Lymphoprep density gradient centrifugation and were stained directly, with no culture step. Samples were stained and sorted in pairs, with one healthy donor and one patient per experiment, so that batch effects were minimized. In this chain, TRBV6-5 is recombined with TRBJ2-4, with TRBD1 matching 8 junction bases. The sequenced material came from stem cell memory CD4+ T cells from blood. The cell subset or site label of this sample denotes: stem cell-like memory CD4+ T cells. This receptor was taken from a woman between 18 and 30 years old in good health. The CDR3 has the sequence CASSNPRGLWNIQYF. Read as DNA, the sequence is TGTGCCAGCAGCAACCCCAGGGGGCTATGGAACATTCAGTACTTC.